The entry below describes one T cell receptor (beta chain). Its specificity is unknown. The data belong to a study of CD8+ T cells in alopecia areata. Whole-study context: Tofacitinib ran for 6 to 18 months before 6 months off drug. Study-level results: A great number of expanded lesional clones endured in scalp and blood during tofacitinib.

V lost 2 bases to trimming and J lost 2 bases, with 12 bases between them. Germline V gives CDR1 SQVTM, CDR2 ANQGSEA. The CDR3 loop spans 14 amino acids. Investigators isolated RNA and reverse transcribed it into cDNA to act as the sequencing template. Measured with immunoSEQ multiplex PCR; TCRdb has only the in-frame clones, and not every one. The data contain more than 140,000 clones, around 87% of them singletons. Stated treatment: oral pan-JAK inhibitor, 5-10 mg twice daily. This specimen consisted of CD8+ T cells sorted from blood, obtained at week 4, from a patient treated with tofacitinib. The V and J genes are TRBV29-1 and TRBJ1-2; D is undetermined. This sequence was found in a human donor with alopecia areata. In DNA, the CDR3 is TGCAGCGTTGAAACCCGGACCGTGAACTATGGCTACACCTTC. Translated, it gives CSVETRTVNYGYTF. The full variable domain, completed using reference TRBV29-1 and TRBJ1-2, is SAVISQKPSRDICQRGTSLTIQCQVDSQVTMMFWYRQQPGQSLTLIATANQGSEATYESGFVIDKFPISRPNLTFSTLTVSNMSPEDSSIYLCSVETRTVNYGYTFGSGTRLTVV.